A selection of T cell receptor beta chains follows, all from one sample in a study of blood T cell repertoires in COVID-19. Only in-frame clones appear in the TCRdb table, and some are missing; sequencing was by immunoSEQ multiplex PCR. The sample lists roughly 280,000 clones, around 84% occurring once. Sequenced material: peripheral blood. The receptors were gathered from a man in his fifties or sixties with acute or convalescent COVID-19. The CDR3 runs from the conserved cysteine through the conserved F or W. Each record gives: V gene, J gene, CDR3 protein.

TRBV6-5	TRBJ1-6	CASRLDRGLNSPLHF
TRBV15	TRBJ1-4	CATSRDRSATNEKLFF
TRBV9	TRBJ2-2	CASSVPGGTSGRAGELFF
TRBV10-3	TRBJ1-2	CAIQGADYGYTF
TRBV7-3	TRBJ2-5	CASSFTGGAGETQYF
TRBV3-1/TRBV3-2	TRBJ2-6	CASSQTRDRSSGANVLTF
TRBV28	TRBJ1-6	CASSRDRGNSPLHF
TRBV27	TRBJ1-1	CASSFGGRVNTEAFF
TRBV5-4	TRBJ1-4	CASGPATNEKLFF
TRBV30	TRBJ1-5	CAWSGVSQPQHF
TRBV6-1	TRBJ2-1	CASSETGEYYNEQFF
TRBV18	TRBJ2-3	CASSVEGHEGTQYF
TRBV27	TRBJ2-3	CASSLTQQGRFTDTQYF
TRBV7-3	TRBJ1-5	CASSLSDPGGNQPQHF
TRBV5-8	TRBJ1-5	CASSLGDRVDQPQHF
TRBV7-3	TRBJ2-2	CASSLLSGTNTGELFF
TRBV2	TRBJ1-5	CASSGQGYDQPQHF
TRBV24-1	TRBJ2-7	CATRYLAGYRNEQYF
TRBV3-1/TRBV3-2	TRBJ1-1	CASSRAGTGLATEAFF
TRBV27	TRBJ2-2	CASTMSGPNTGELFF
TRBV15	TRBJ2-1	CATSRDPLAGRGHNEQFF
TRBV9	TRBJ2-2	CASSPPSRAGTGELFF
TRBV6-6	TRBJ1-5	CASRSQGALNQPQHF
TRBV28	TRBJ2-1	CASSLRFNRGNEQFF
TRBV7-8	TRBJ2-7	CASSSEGATYEQYF
TRBV19	TRBJ1-1	CASRGDRVNTEAFF
TRBV19	TRBJ1-6	CASSPGQGWSPLHF
TRBV5-8	TRBJ1-4	CASSLQGTNEKLFF
TRBV3-1/TRBV3-2	TRBJ2-5	CASSRLTSGRGAETQYF
TRBV29-1	TRBJ2-5	CSAQGDSQETQYF
TRBV24-1	TRBJ2-3	CATSVVGTDTQYF
TRBV7-9	TRBJ2-3	CASNPPGTRATDTQYF
TRBV7-9	TRBJ1-4	CASSLPGRDIVLPGEKLFF
TRBV9	TRBJ1-3	CASSVRVAGNTIYF
TRBV6-6	TRBJ1-2	CASRPGTASYGYTF
TRBV28	TRBJ2-7	CASSTTVPYEQYF
TRBV10-3	TRBJ2-1	CAISELQPDQGPPYNEQFF
TRBV29-1	TRBJ1-1	CSVHGRGNTEAFF
TRBV13	TRBJ2-7	CASSPLGQGAIRSYEQYF
TRBV28	TRBJ2-5	CARVGRVRGTQYF
TRBV6-2/TRBV6-3	TRBJ2-7	CASSHREQYF
TRBV2	TRBJ1-2	CARYRDGYTF
TRBV27	TRBJ1-5	CASSLGTVNQPQHF
TRBV19	TRBJ2-2	CASGGLADTGELFF
TRBV27	TRBJ2-3	CASSLGRGLSTDTQYF
TRBV5-1	TRBJ1-6	CASSVQGDYSPLHF
TRBV6-6	TRBJ2-1	CASSSSGEHEQFF
TRBV4-2	TRBJ1-2	CASSQEEAIGADYGYTF
TRBV5-4	TRBJ1-2	CASSHTQGNYGYTF
TRBV3-1/TRBV3-2	TRBJ2-7	CASSGTTTPEQYF
TRBV29-1	TRBJ2-3	CSVCLVGTDTQYF
TRBV19	TRBJ1-2	CASSLTGRRINYGYTF
TRBV29-1	TRBJ1-2	CSVEGPRGGGYTF